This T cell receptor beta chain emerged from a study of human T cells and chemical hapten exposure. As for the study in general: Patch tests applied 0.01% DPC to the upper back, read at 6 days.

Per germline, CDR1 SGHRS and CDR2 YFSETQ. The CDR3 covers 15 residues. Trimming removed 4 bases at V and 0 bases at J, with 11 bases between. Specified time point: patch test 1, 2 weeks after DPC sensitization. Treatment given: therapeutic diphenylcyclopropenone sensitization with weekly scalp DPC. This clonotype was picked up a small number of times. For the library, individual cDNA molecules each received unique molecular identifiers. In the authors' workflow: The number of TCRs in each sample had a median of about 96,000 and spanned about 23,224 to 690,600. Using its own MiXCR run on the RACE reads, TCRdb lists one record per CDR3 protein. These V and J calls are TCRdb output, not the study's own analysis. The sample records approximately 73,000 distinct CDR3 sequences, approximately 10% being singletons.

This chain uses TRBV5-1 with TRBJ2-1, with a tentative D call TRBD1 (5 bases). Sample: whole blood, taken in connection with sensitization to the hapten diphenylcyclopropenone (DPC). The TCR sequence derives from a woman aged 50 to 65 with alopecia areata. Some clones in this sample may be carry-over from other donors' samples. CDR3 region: CASSGGQDSYNEQFF. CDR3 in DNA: TGCGCCAGCAGCGGCGGACAAGACTCCTACAATGAGCAGTTCTTC.